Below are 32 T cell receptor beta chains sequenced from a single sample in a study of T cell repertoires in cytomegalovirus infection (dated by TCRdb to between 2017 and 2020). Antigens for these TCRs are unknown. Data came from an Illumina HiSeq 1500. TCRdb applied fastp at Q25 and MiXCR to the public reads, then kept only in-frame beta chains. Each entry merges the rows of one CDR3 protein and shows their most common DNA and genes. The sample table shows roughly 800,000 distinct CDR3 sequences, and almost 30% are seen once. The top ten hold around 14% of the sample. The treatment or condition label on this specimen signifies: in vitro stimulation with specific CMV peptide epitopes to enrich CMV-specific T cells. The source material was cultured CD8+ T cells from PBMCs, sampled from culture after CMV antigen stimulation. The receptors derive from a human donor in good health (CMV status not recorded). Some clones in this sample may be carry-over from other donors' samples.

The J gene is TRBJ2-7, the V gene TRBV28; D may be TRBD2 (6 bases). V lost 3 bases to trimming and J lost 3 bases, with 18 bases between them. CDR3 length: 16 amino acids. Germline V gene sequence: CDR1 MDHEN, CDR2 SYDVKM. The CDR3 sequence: CASSLVEAGGIYEQYF. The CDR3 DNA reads TGTGCCAGCAGTTTGGTAGAAGCGGGCGGGATCTACGAGCAGTACTTC.

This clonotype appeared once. This CDR3 is CASSEYYLAPGTNGYTF. The CDR3 DNA follows: TGTGCCAGCAGTGAATATTACCTGGCTCCAGGAACAAATGGCTACACCTTC. The V and J genes are TRBV25-1 and TRBJ1-2; no definite D call. CDR1 MGHDK and CDR2 SYGVNS come from the germline V gene. The CDR3 is 17 residues long. V was cut by 0 bases and J by 6 bases, with 20 bases left in between.

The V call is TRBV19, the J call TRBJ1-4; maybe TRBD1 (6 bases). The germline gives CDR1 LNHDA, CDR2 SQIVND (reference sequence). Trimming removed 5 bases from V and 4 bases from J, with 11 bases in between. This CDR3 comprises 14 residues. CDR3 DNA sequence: TGTGCCAGTAGTCCGTGGACAGATAATGAAAAACTGTTTTTT. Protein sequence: CASSPWTDNEKLFF.

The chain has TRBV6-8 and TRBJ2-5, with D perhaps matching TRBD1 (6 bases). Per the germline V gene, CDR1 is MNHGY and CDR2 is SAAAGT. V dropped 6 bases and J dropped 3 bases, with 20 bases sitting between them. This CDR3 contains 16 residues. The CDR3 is CASSPLRTVKEETQYF. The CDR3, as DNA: TGTGCCAGCAGCCCGTTAAGGACAGTAAAAGAAGAGACCCAGTACTTC.

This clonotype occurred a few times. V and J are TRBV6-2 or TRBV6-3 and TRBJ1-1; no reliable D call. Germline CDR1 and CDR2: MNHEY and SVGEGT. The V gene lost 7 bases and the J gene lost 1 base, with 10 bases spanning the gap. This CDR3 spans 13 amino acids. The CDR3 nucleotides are TGTGCCAGCACCCTACTGGGGAACACTGAAGCTTTCTTT. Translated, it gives CASTLLGNTEAFF.

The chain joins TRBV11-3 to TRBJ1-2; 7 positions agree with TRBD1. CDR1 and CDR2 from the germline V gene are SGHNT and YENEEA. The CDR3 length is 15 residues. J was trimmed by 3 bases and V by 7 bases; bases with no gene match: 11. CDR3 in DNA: TGTGCCAGCATGGACAGGTCCTTTGGGGACTATGGCTACACCTTC. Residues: CASMDRSFGDYGYTF.

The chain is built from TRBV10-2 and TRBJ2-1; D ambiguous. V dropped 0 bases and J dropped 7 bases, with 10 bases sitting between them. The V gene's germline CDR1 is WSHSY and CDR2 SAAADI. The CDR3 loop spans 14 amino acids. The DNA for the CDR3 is TGCGCCAGCAGTGAGTCCGGAGCTTTTAATGAGCAGTTCTTC. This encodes CASSESGAFNEQFF.

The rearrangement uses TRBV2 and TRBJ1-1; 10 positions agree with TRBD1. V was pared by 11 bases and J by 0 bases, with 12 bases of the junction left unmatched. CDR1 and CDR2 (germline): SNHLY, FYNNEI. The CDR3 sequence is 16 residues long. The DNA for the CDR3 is TGTGCCCTAGGTCGGGACAGGGGAACCATGAACACTGAAGCTTTCTTT. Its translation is CALGRDRGTMNTEAFF.

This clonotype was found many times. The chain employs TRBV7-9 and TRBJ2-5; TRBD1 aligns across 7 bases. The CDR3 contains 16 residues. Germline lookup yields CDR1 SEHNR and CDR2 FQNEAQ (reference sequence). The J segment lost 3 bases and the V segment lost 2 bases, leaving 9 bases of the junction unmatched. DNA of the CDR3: TGTGCCAGCAGCTTATCCCCGGTCGGGACAGAAGAGACCCAGTACTTC. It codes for CASSLSPVGTEETQYF.

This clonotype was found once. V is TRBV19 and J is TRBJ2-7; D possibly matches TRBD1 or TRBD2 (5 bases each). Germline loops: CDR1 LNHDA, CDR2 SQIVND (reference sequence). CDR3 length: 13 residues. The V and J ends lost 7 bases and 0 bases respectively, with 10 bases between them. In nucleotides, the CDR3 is TGTGCCAGTACCAAGGGACCCTCCTACGAGCAGTACTTC. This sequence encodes CASTKGPSYEQYF.

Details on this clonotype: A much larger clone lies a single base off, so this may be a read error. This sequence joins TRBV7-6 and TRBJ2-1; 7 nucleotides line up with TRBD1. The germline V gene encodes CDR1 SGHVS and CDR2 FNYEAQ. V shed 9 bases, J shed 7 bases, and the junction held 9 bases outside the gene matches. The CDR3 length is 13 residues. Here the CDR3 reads CARVSQGWNEQFF. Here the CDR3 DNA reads TGTGCCAGGGTTTCACAGGGGTGGAATGAGCAGTTCTTC. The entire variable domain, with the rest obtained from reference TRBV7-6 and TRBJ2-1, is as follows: GAGVSQSPRYKVTKRGQDVALRCDPISGHVSLYWYRQALGQGPEFLTYFNYEAQQDKSGLPNDRFSAERPEGSISTLTIQRTEQRDSAMYRCARVSQGWNEQFFGPGTRLTVL.

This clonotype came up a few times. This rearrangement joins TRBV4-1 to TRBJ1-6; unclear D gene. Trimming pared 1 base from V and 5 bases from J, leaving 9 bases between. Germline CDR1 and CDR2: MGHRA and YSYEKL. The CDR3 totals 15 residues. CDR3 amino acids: CASSQVARDNSPLHF. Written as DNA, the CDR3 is TGCGCCAGCAGCCAAGTGGCCCGGGATAATTCACCCCTCCACTTT.

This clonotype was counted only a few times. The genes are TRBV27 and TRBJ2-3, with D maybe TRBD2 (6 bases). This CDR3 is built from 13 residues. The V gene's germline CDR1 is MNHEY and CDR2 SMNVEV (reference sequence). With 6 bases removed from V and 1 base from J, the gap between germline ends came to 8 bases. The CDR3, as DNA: TGTGCCAGCAGATGGGGGGGCACAGATACGCAGTATTTT. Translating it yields CASRWGGTDTQYF.

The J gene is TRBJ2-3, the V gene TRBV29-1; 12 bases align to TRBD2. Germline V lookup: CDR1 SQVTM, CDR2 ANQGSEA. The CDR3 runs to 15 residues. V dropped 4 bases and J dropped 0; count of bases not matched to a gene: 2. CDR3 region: CSVGTSGVSTDTQYF. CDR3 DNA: TGCAGCGTTGGGACTAGCGGGGTTAGCACAGATACGCAGTATTTT.

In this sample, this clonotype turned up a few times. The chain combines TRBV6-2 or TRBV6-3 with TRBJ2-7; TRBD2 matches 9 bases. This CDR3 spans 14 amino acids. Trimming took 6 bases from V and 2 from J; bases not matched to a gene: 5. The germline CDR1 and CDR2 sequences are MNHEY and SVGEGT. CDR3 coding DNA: TGTGCCAGCAGATTAGCGGGGGCCGCCTACGAGCAGTACGTC. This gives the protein CASRLAGAAYEQYV.

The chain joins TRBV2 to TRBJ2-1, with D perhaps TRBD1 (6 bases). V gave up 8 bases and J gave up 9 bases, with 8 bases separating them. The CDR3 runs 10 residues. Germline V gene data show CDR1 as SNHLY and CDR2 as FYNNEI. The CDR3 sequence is CASGGFEQFF. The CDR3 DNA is TGTGCCAGCGGGGGCTTTGAGCAGTTCTTC.

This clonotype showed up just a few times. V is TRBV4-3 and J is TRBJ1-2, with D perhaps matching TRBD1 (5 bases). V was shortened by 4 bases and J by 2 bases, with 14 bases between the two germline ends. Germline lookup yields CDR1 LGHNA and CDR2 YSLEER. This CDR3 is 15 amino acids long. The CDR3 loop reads CASSRGIQENYGYTF. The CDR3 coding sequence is TGCGCCAGCAGCCGCGGGATACAGGAAAACTATGGCTACACCTTC.

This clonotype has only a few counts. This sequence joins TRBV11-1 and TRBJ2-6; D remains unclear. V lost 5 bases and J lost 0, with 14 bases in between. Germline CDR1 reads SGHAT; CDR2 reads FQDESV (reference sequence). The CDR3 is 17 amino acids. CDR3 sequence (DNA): TGTGCCAGCAGCCATTCCCATCATGACTCTGGGGCCAACGTCCTGACTTTC. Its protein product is CASSHSHHDSGANVLTF.

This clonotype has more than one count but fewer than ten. CDR3 residues: CASRSLAVNYNEQFF. The CDR3 DNA reads as TGTGCCAGCAGATCCCTAGCGGTCAACTACAATGAGCAGTTCTTC. The chain uses TRBV6-6 and TRBJ2-1; 7 nucleotides align to TRBD2. This CDR3 contains 15 residues. The junction had 8 bases not matched to a gene; V was cut back by 6 bases and J by 3 bases. Germline V gene lookup returns CDR1 MNHNY and CDR2 SVGAGI (reference sequence).

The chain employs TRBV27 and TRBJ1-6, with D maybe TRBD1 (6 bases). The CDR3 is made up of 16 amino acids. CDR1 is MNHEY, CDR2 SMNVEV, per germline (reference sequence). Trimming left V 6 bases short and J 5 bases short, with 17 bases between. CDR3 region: CASSTPRDTDNSPLHF. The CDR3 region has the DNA TGTGCCAGCAGCACCCCCCGGGACACAGATAATTCACCCCTCCACTTT.

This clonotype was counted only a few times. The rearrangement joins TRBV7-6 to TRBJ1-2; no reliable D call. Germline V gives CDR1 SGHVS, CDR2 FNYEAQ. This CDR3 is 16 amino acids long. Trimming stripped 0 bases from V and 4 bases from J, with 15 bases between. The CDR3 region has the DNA TGTGCCAGCAGCTTAGCTCACGAGACAAGATCCTATGGCTACACCTTC. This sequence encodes CASSLAHETRSYGYTF.

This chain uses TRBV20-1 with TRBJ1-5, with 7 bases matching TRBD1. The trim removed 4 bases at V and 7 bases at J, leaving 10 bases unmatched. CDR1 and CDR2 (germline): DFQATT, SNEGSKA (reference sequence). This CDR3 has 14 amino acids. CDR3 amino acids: CSATPTGLGQPQHF. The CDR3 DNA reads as TGCAGTGCTACCCCGACAGGGCTCGGCCAGCCCCAGCATTTT.

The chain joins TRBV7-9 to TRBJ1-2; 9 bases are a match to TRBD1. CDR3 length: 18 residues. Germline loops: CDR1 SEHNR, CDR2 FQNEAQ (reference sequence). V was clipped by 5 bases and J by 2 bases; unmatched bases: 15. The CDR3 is CASSLDPGQGLPNYGYTF. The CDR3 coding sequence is TGTGCCAGCAGCCTAGACCCGGGACAGGGACTTCCGAACTATGGCTACACCTTC.

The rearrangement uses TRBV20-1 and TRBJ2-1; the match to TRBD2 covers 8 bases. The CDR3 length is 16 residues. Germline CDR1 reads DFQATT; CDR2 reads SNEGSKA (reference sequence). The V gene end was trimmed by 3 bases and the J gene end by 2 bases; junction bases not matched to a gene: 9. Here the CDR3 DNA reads TGCAGTGCTAGTGCCCGGGGACTAGGGACCTACAATGAGCAGTTCTTC. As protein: CSASARGLGTYNEQFF.

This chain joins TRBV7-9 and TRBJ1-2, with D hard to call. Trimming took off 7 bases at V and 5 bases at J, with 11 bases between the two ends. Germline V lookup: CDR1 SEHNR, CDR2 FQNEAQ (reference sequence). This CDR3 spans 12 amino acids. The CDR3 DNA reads TGTGCCAGCACTCAAGACATTTATGGCTACACCTTC. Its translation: CASTQDIYGYTF. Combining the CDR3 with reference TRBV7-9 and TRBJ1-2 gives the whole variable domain DTGVSQNPRHKITKRGQNVTFRCDPISEHNRLYWYRQTLGQGPEFLTYFQNEAQLEKSRLLSDRFSAERPKGSFSTLEIQRTEQGDSAMYLCASTQDIYGYTFGSGTRLTVV.

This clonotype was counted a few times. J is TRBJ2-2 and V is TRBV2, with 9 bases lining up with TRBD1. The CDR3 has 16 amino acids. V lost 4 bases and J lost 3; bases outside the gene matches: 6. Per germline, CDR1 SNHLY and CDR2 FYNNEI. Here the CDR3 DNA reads TGTGCCAGCAGTGTCACGAGACAGGGGGACACCGGGGAGCTGTTTTTT. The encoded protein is CASSVTRQGDTGELFF. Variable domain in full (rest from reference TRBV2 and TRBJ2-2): EPEVTQTPSHQVTQMGQEVILRCVPISNHLYFYWYRQILGQKVEFLVSFYNNEISEKSEIFDDQFSVERPDGSNFTLKIRSTKLEDSAMYFCASSVTRQGDTGELFFGEGSRLTVL.

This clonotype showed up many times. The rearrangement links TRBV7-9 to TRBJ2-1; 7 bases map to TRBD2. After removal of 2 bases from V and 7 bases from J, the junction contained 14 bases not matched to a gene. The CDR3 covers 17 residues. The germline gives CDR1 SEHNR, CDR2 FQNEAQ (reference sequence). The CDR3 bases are TGTGCCAGCAGCTTAAAAATTGGGCTACCGGGGGGAAATGAGCAGTTCTTC. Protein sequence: CASSLKIGLPGGNEQFF.

The CDR3 loop is CASSLGQFYNEQFF. The DNA of the CDR3 is TGTGCCAGCTCACTTGGACAGTTCTACAATGAGCAGTTCTTC. The gene calls are TRBV18 and TRBJ2-1; a possible D gene is TRBD1 (6 bases). The length of the CDR3 is 14 residues. CDR1 and CDR2 from the germline V gene are KGHSH and LQKENI. Trimming pared 4 bases from V and 3 bases from J, leaving 10 bases between.

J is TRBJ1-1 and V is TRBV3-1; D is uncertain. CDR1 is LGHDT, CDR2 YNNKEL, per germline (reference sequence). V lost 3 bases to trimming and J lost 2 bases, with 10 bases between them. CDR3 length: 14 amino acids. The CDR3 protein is CASSQVPSNTEAFF. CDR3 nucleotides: TGTGCCAGCAGCCAGGTGCCAAGTAACACTGAAGCTTTCTTT.

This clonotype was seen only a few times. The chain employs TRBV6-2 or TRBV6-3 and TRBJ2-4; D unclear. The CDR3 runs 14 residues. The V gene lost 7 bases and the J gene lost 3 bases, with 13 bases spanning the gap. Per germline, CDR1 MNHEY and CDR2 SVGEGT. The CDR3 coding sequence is TGTGCCAGCAAAAACCAGGACGGCAAAAACATTCAGTACTTC. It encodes CASKNQDGKNIQYF.

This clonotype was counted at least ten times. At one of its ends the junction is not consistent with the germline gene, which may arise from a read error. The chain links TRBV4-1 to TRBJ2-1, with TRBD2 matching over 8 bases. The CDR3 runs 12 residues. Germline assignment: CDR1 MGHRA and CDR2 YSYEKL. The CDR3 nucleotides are TGTGCCAGCAGCCGGGGGGGGGATGAGCAGTTCTTC. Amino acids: CASSRGGDEQFF.

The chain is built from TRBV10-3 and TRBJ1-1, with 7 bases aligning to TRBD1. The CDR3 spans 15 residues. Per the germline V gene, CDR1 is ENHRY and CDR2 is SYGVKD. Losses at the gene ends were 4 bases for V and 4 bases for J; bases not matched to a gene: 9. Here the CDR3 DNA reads TGTGCCATCAGTGCAGGGAACAGGGGAGGCACTGAAGCTTTCTTT. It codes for CAISAGNRGGTEAFF.